These 28 T cell receptor beta chains were sequenced from one sample in a study of T cells in Graves' hyperthyroidism and ophthalmopathy. There were TCR beta CDR3 regions amplified from RNA transcripts. HTBI primers were the set used in a first-round RT-PCR of the TCR CDR3. TCRdb processed the multiplex PCR reads anew with MiXCR; each CDR3 protein has one entry. The data contain under 650,000 distinct CDR3 sequences, around 16% of them singletons. Sequenced sample: blood. Every receptor here comes from a woman aged 25 to 45 with Graves' hyperthyroidism.

This clonotype was observed at least ten times. The chain links TRBV28 to TRBJ1-4; D ambiguous. The V gene lost 3 bases and the J gene lost 0 bases, with 11 bases spanning the gap. Germline V gene sequence: CDR1 MDHEN, CDR2 SYDVKM. The CDR3 contains 16 residues. This CDR3 is CASSLLTFSTNEKLFF. Written as DNA, the CDR3 is TGTGCCAGCAGTTTGCTTACATTCTCAACTAATGAAAAACTGTTTTTT.

This clonotype occurred a few times. The chain is built from TRBV18 and TRBJ2-5; TRBD1 agrees at 10 bases. Germline V lookup: CDR1 KGHSH, CDR2 LQKENI. The CDR3 spans 16 residues. J was trimmed by 0 bases and V by 3 bases; bases with no gene match: 4. The CDR3 bases are TGTGCCAGCTCACCTCGGACAGGGGGTGACCAAGAGACCCAGTACTTC. This codes for CASSPRTGGDQETQYF.

This clonotype was seen repeatedly, ten times or more. The J gene is TRBJ2-1, the V gene TRBV3-1, with 7 bases fitting TRBD1. Germline CDR1 reads LGHDT; CDR2 reads YNNKEL (reference sequence). V gave up 4 bases and J gave up 6 bases; unmatched junction bases: 6. The CDR3 loop spans 14 amino acids. Here the CDR3 DNA reads TGTGCCAGCAGCCGCGTCAGGGACAGCAATGAGCAGTTCTTC. Amino acid sequence: CASSRVRDSNEQFF.

This chain connects TRBV5-6 to TRBJ1-2; 8 bases fit TRBD1. V dropped 1 base and J dropped 6; count of bases not matched to a gene: 11. CDR1 SGHDT and CDR2 YYEEEE come from the germline V gene. The CDR3 covers 16 residues. CDR3 bases: TGTGCCAGCAGCTTGAGTGGCAGGGGGCCACTGGATGGCTACACCTTC. It yields the protein CASSLSGRGPLDGYTF.

For this clonotype: This clone may be a read error of a much larger clone one base away. The rearrangement joins TRBV28 to TRBJ1-6, with D perhaps TRBD1 (6 bases). The germline gives CDR1 MDHEN, CDR2 SYDVKM. The ends were cut back, 5 bases at V and 7 bases at J, with 21 bases in the middle. This CDR3 region has 17 residues. DNA of the CDR3: TGTGCCAGCAGTCCCAGCATAGAACAGGGATGGAATTCACCCCTCCACTTT. Protein sequence: CASSPSIEQGWNSPLHF.

This clonotype was detected ten times or more. The rearrangement links TRBV6-2 or TRBV6-3 to TRBJ2-7; D is undetermined. This CDR3 contains 12 residues. Trimming cost V 7 bases and J 3 bases, with 10 bases left between them. Germline CDR1 reads MNHEY; CDR2 reads SVGEGT. The CDR3 reads CASTAPDYEQYF. CDR3 sequence (DNA): TGTGCCAGCACCGCCCCTGACTACGAGCAGTACTTC.

A few counts support this clonotype. The chain joins TRBV5-1 to TRBJ1-1; D is perhaps TRBD1 (6 bases). V was shortened by 4 bases and J by 0 bases, with 19 bases between the two germline ends. This CDR3 is built from 17 residues. Looked up from germline, CDR1 is SGHRS and CDR2 is YFSETQ. The CDR3 DNA is TGCGCCAGCAGCCCAGAACAGGACAGACCACTGAACACTGAAGCTTTCTTT. It translates to CASSPEQDRPLNTEAFF. The full variable domain, with the rest looked up from reference TRBV5-1 and TRBJ1-1, is KAGVTQTPRYLIKTRGQQVTLSCSPISGHRSVSWYQQTPGQGLQFLFEYFSETQRNKGNFPGRFSGRQFSNSRSEMNVSTLELGDSALYLCASSPEQDRPLNTEAFFGQGTRLTVV.

A word on this clonotype: A much bigger clone sits one base away, suggesting this may be a read error. V is TRBV2 and J is TRBJ1-5; D gene unclear. Germline CDR1 is SNHLY and CDR2 is FYNNEI. The CDR3 sequence is 13 residues long. CDR3 in DNA: TGTGCCATCCGGACCCGCTGGAATCAGTCCCAGCATTTT. Its protein product is CAIRTRWNQSQHF.

This rearrangement joins TRBV19 to TRBJ2-7; TRBD1 is a possible D gene (5 bases). The CDR3 is made up of 13 amino acids. With 7 bases removed from V and 2 bases from J, the gap between germline ends came to 12 bases. The V gene's germline CDR1 is LNHDA and CDR2 SQIVND (reference sequence). This CDR3 reads CASKSGSTYEQYF. The CDR3 DNA sequence: TGTGCCAGTAAGTCAGGGTCAACCTACGAGCAGTACTTC.

This clonotype occurred many times. The rearrangement joins TRBV10-1 to TRBJ2-7; 10 nucleotides agree with TRBD1. Germline CDR1 and CDR2: WNHNN and SYGVQD (reference sequence). This CDR3 region has 17 residues. V was pared by 3 bases and J by 1 base, with 9 bases of the junction left unmatched. CDR3 in DNA: TGCGCCAGCAGTGAAGATTGGTCGGGACAGGGGTCCTACGAGCAGTACTTC. This sequence encodes CASSEDWSGQGSYEQYF.

This clonotype showed up many times. The chain has TRBV29-1 and TRBJ2-1, with 11 bases aligning to TRBD2. Looked up from germline, CDR1 is SQVTM and CDR2 is ANQGSEA. Trimming cost V 4 bases and J 9 bases; bases outside gene matches: 14. This CDR3 is 16 amino acids long. The CDR3 here is CSVVKGSGRVLGEQFF. The CDR3 coding sequence is TGCAGCGTTGTGAAGGGTAGCGGGAGGGTACTGGGTGAGCAGTTCTTC.

V gene TRBV20-1 combines with J gene TRBJ2-3; 12 bases map to TRBD2. This CDR3 region has 14 residues. After removal of 4 bases from V and 3 bases from J, the junction contained 2 bases not matched to a gene. Germline V gene sequence: CDR1 DFQATT, CDR2 SNEGSKA (reference sequence). As DNA, the CDR3 is TGCAGTGCTAAGACTAGCGGGAGAACAGATACGCAGTATTTT. Translated, it gives CSAKTSGRTDTQYF.

This clonotype was recorded many times. This sequence joins TRBV6-1 and TRBJ1-1, with D maybe TRBD1 (6 bases). Per the germline V gene, CDR1 is MNHNS and CDR2 is SASEGT. This CDR3 has 13 residues. The V end lost 7 bases, the J end lost 1 base, and 10 bases lay between the germline ends. The CDR3 loop reads CASIGQSNTEAFF. The CDR3 DNA sequence: TGTGCCAGCATCGGACAGTCGAACACTGAAGCTTTCTTT.

This clonotype appeared many times. The DNA for the CDR3 is TGTGCCAGCAGTGAGGGGCCGCGGGGCACAGATACGCAGTATTTT. Protein: CASSEGPRGTDTQYF. This chain links TRBV2 with TRBJ2-3; tentatively, D is TRBD1 or TRBD2 (5 bases each). V lost 3 bases and J 1 base, leaving 11 bases between the germline ends. Germline assignment: CDR1 SNHLY and CDR2 FYNNEI. The CDR3 has 15 residues.

V and J are TRBV2 and TRBJ1-6; perhaps TRBD1 as D (6 bases). Trimming took 1 base from V and 10 from J, leaving 17 bases between them. CDR1 is SNHLY and CDR2 is FYNNEI in the germline V gene. The CDR3 sequence is 16 residues long. The CDR3 coding sequence is TGTGCCAGCAGTGAAGGTGTAGGTGGGGGCCTCTCACCCCTCCACTTT. It is translated as CASSEGVGGGLSPLHF.

There are many counts of this clonotype. V and J are TRBV28 and TRBJ2-5; TRBD1 matches 7 bases. Germline CDR1 MDHEN, CDR2 SYDVKM. This CDR3 region has 13 residues. The V segment lost 5 bases and the J segment 7 bases; nucleotides outside the gene matches: 7. Written as DNA, the CDR3 is TGTGCCAGCAGTGCCCAGGGGGTAGCGACCCAGTACTTC. This encodes CASSAQGVATQYF. The complete variable domain, with remaining parts taken from reference TRBV28 and TRBJ2-5, reads DVKVTQSSRYLVKRTGEKVFLECVQDMDHENMFWYRQDPGLGLRLIYFSYDVKMKEKGDIPEGYSVSREKKERFSLILESASTNQTSMYLCASSAQGVATQYFGPGTRLLVL.

The sample holds a few counts of this clonotype. The junction departs from germline at one end; a sequencing error may be responsible. V and J are TRBV11-2 and TRBJ1-4, with unresolved D. The CDR3 is made up of 14 amino acids. Germline-derived CDR1 and CDR2 are SGHAT and FQNNGV. CDR3 DNA: TGTGTCAGCAGCTACAGTCCAACTAATGAAAAACTGTTTTTT. Its translation is CVSSYSPTNEKLFF.

This clonotype was counted between two and nine times. The V call is TRBV6-7, the J call TRBJ1-2, with 9 bases matching TRBD1. TRBV6-7 is marked as an open reading frame, function uncertain. CDR3 length: 15 amino acids. The J segment lost 6 bases and the V segment lost 6 bases, leaving 11 bases of the junction unmatched. The CDR3 here is CASRSGTGKKDGYTF. As DNA, the CDR3 is TGTGCCAGCAGATCCGGGACAGGGAAAAAGGATGGCTACACCTTC.

V gene TRBV9 combines with J gene TRBJ2-2; D might be TRBD1 (5 bases). CDR1 and CDR2 from the germline V gene are SGDLS and YYNGEE. The CDR3 is 12 residues long. Trimming removed 3 bases from V and 7 bases from J, with 7 bases in between. DNA for the CDR3: TGTGCCAGCAGCGGCGACAGCGGGGAGCTGTTTTTT. It specifies CASSGDSGELFF.

Comments on this clonotype: At one boundary the junction diverges from the germline segment, which might be a read error. This sequence joins TRBV27 and TRBJ1-1, with TRBD1 matching over 9 bases. The CDR3 has 13 residues. Germline V gene data show CDR1 as MNHEY and CDR2 as SMNVEV (reference sequence). CDR3 DNA sequence: TGTGCCGGCAGCTTACAGGGGGCAACTGAAGCTTTCTTT. As protein: CAGSLQGATEAFF.

This clonotype appeared a few times. The germline gene is not matched at one end of the junction; a read error may be the cause. The chain couples TRBV7-3 to TRBJ2-3, with 7 bases lining up with TRBD1. The CDR3 runs 14 residues. CDR1 SGHTA and CDR2 FQGTGA come from the germline V gene. The CDR3 DNA reads as TGTGCCGGCAGCCGACAGGGCGGCACAGATACGCAGTATTTT. Translating it yields CAGSRQGGTDTQYF.

This clonotype was counted only a few times. The chain couples TRBV6-1 to TRBJ2-7; the match to TRBD2 covers 7 bases. V lost 4 bases and J lost 6; bases outside the gene matches: 9. There are 14 residues in the CDR3. Per the germline V gene, CDR1 is MNHNS and CDR2 is SASEGT. CDR3 region: CASSATGTITEQYF. In DNA, the CDR3 is TGTGCCAGCAGTGCGACCGGGACTATCACCGAGCAGTACTTC.

At least ten counts were recorded for this clonotype. This chain connects TRBV20-1 to TRBJ2-5, with a weak D call TRBD2 (6 bases). The CDR3 length is 12 residues. Germline-derived CDR1 and CDR2 are DFQATT and SNEGSKA (reference sequence). V lost 6 bases to trimming and J lost 4 bases, with 12 bases between them. The CDR3 DNA sequence: TGCAGTGCACGGAGGGCGGCAGAGACCCAGTACTTC. Translating gives CSARRAAETQYF.

This clonotype occurred many times. The V gene is TRBV11-2, the J gene TRBJ2-1; D may match TRBD1 or TRBD2 (5 bases each). The CDR3 is made up of 12 amino acids. Per the germline V gene, CDR1 is SGHAT and CDR2 is FQNNGV. Trimming stripped 2 bases from V and 8 bases from J, with 7 bases between. CDR3: CASSLMGDEQFF. Written as DNA, the CDR3 is TGTGCCAGCAGCTTAATGGGGGATGAGCAGTTCTTC.

Ten or more counts support this clonotype. The chain has TRBV2 and TRBJ2-1; TRBD2 is a possible D gene (6 bases). V shed 6 bases and J shed 10 bases, with 22 bases lying between them. Germline V gene data show CDR1 as SNHLY and CDR2 as FYNNEI. The CDR3 runs to 15 residues. DNA for the CDR3: TGTGCCAGCAGGCTCCGGGACTCCCACAATGCGGAGCAGTTCTTC. Its translation is CASRLRDSHNAEQFF.

This clonotype appeared many times. The chain uses TRBV6-2 or TRBV6-3 and TRBJ2-5; TRBD2 agrees at 8 bases. The J segment lost 5 bases and the V segment lost 2 bases, leaving 7 bases of the junction unmatched. Germline V gene lookup returns CDR1 MNHEY and CDR2 SVGEGT. The CDR3 runs 15 residues. The chain's CDR3 is CASSYAGLGSETQYF. For the CDR3, the DNA is TGTGCCAGCAGTTACGCGGGACTAGGAAGTGAGACCCAGTACTTC.

This clonotype was counted a few times. The rearrangement joins TRBV19 to TRBJ1-1, with TRBD1 as a possible D gene (5 bases). The germline V gene has CDR1 LNHDA and CDR2 SQIVND (reference sequence). The CDR3 is 14 residues long. Between the trimmed V and J ends, which lost 6 bases and 0 bases, there was a span of 11 bases. Here the CDR3 DNA reads TGTGCCAGTAGAAGGGACGCTTTGAACACTGAAGCTTTCTTT. Protein: CASRRDALNTEAFF. Combining the CDR3 with reference TRBV19 and TRBJ1-1 gives the whole variable domain DGGITQSPKYLFRKEGQNVTLSCEQNLNHDAMYWYRQDPGQGLRLIYYSQIVNDFQKGDIAEGYSVSREKKESFPLTVTSAQKNPTAFYLCASRRDALNTEAFFGQGTRLTVV.

This clonotype appeared a few times. The chain combines TRBV13 with TRBJ2-2, with D uncertain. CDR1 is PRHDT and CDR2 is FYEKMQ in the germline V gene (reference sequence). The CDR3 spans 13 residues. V was cut by 4 bases and J by 6 bases, with 9 bases left in between. The CDR3 spells CASSYWDAGELFF. For the CDR3, the DNA is TGTGCCAGCAGCTACTGGGATGCCGGGGAGCTGTTTTTT.